The 30 T cell receptor beta chains below were found in one sample sequenced in a study of blood T cell repertoires in COVID-19 (dated by TCRdb to between 2020 and 2021). The receptor library was made with the immunoSEQ multiplex PCR assay. TCRdb holds this immuneACCESS table with in-frame rearrangements only. Some clones are missing; in checked studies, unresolved V genes explain under half, and the rest has no known cause. This sample lists about 87,000 clones; 70% to 85% were detected once. The biggest ten clones account for around 3.3% of the sample. The material sequenced was peripheral blood. The receptor set was obtained from a woman aged 80 or older with COVID-19, enrolled during active disease.

The CDR3 is CASSLDRGLYDDDEQFF. CDR3 sequence (DNA): TGTGCCAGCAGCCTAGACAGGGGGCTTTATGATGACGATGAGCAGTTCTTC. The rearrangement links TRBV3-1 (or the pseudogene TRBV3-2) to TRBJ2-1; the match to TRBD1 covers 10 bases. Germline V gene data show CDR1 as LGHDT and CDR2 as YNNKEL (reference sequence). This CDR3 is built from 17 residues. V lost 4 bases to trimming and J lost 8 bases; unmatched junction nucleotides: 14.

V and J are TRBV7-3 and TRBJ1-3, with TRBD1 as a possible D gene (6 bases). The CDR3 length is 16 residues. Per the germline V gene, CDR1 is SGHTA and CDR2 is FQGTGA. With 5 bases removed from V and 4 bases from J, the gap between germline ends came to 18 bases. CDR3 in amino acids: CASSPNGAGTGNTIYF. The CDR3 nucleotides are TGTGCCAGCAGCCCCAATGGGGCAGGGACAGGAAACACCATATATTTT.

The chain links TRBV5-1 to TRBJ2-1; weak D call: TRBD1 (6 bases). Deletions cut 4 bases from V and 3 bases from J, with 14 bases between. CDR1 SGHRS and CDR2 YFSETQ come from the germline V gene. The CDR3 runs to 15 residues. CDR3 residues: CASSMTGDIYNEQFF. The DNA of the CDR3 is TGCGCCAGCAGCATGACAGGAGACATCTACAATGAGCAGTTCTTC.

This sequence joins TRBV30 and TRBJ2-1; a possible D gene is TRBD1 (5 bases). The CDR3 runs 13 residues. Germline CDR1 GTSNPN, CDR2 SVGIG (reference sequence). V shed 0 bases and J shed 9 bases, with 12 bases lying between them. In DNA, the CDR3 is TGTGCCTGGAGTGTAATGCATAGGGGTGAGCAGTTCTTC. Amino acids: CAWSVMHRGEQFF.

The chain employs TRBV29-1 and TRBJ2-7, with 13 bases matching TRBD2. The V segment lost 6 bases and the J segment 4 bases; nucleotides outside the gene matches: 3. This CDR3 region has 13 residues. In germline, CDR1 is SQVTM, CDR2 ANQGSEA. Written as DNA, the CDR3 is TGCAGCGTGGGACTAGCGGGGCGGTACGAGCAGTACTTC. Its protein is CSVGLAGRYEQYF.

This clone appeared a single time. The chain is built from TRBV6-6 and TRBJ1-4, with TRBD1 matching 9 bases. V was clipped by 7 bases and J by 6 bases; unmatched bases: 6. CDR1 and CDR2 (germline): MNHNY, SVGAGI (reference sequence). This CDR3 has 14 residues. CDR3 loop: CASTHGTGYEKLFF. The CDR3 coding sequence is TGTGCCAGCACCCACGGGACAGGGTATGAAAAACTGTTTTTT.

This rearrangement joins TRBV5-1 to TRBJ2-1, with TRBD2 matching 7 bases. The CDR3 consists of 15 residues. Germline V lookup: CDR1 SGHRS, CDR2 YFSETQ. V shed 2 bases, J shed 6 bases, and the junction held 8 bases outside the gene matches. DNA of the CDR3: TGCGCCAGCAGCTTAATAACGGGAGGCTTCAATGAGCAGTTCTTC. It yields the protein CASSLITGGFNEQFF.

The V gene is TRBV3-1 (or the pseudogene TRBV3-2), the J gene TRBJ2-2, with 8 nucleotides matching TRBD1. The germline CDR1 and CDR2 sequences are LGHDT and YNNKEL (reference sequence). The CDR3 has 14 amino acids. V shed 3 bases, J shed 7 bases, and the junction held 4 bases outside the gene matches. The DNA of the CDR3 is TGTGCCAGCAGCCATTGGACAGGGCGCGGGGAGCTGTTTTTT. Its protein product is CASSHWTGRGELFF.

This sequence joins TRBV4-2 and TRBJ2-3; 7 bases map to TRBD2. V dropped 4 bases and J dropped 1; count of bases not matched to a gene: 11. The CDR3 length is 17 residues. Per the germline V gene, CDR1 is LGHNA and CDR2 is YNFKEQ. The CDR3 nucleotides are TGTGCCAGCAGCCTCCTTCTAGGCGGGGGTCGCACAGATACGCAGTATTTT. Its protein is CASSLLLGGGRTDTQYF.

The V and J genes are TRBV9 and TRBJ1-1, with 7 bases that match TRBD1. V lost 0 bases to trimming and J lost 4 bases; unmatched junction nucleotides: 3. This CDR3 contains 14 residues. Germline lookup yields CDR1 SGDLS and CDR2 YYNGEE. Here the CDR3 DNA reads TGTGCCAGCAGCGTAGGACAGGGTGGCACTGAAGCTTTCTTT. Translation: CASSVGQGGTEAFF.

For the CDR3, the DNA is TGTGCCAGCAGCCAGGCTCTAGCGGGTTCCAATGAGCAGTTCTTC. Its protein is CASSQALAGSNEQFF. V and J are TRBV2 and TRBJ2-1; 8 bases align to TRBD2. Looked up from germline, CDR1 is SNHLY and CDR2 is FYNNEI. The trim removed 6 bases at V and 6 bases at J, leaving 10 bases unmatched. The CDR3 is 15 amino acids. Supplemented by reference TRBV2 and TRBJ2-1, the full variable domain reads EPEVTQTPSHQVTQMGQEVILRCVPISNHLYFYWYRQILGQKVEFLVSFYNNEISEKSEIFDDQFSVERPDGSNFTLKIRSTKLEDSAMYFCASSQALAGSNEQFFGPGTRLTVL.

The CDR3 region is CASREGQHNSPLHF. DNA of the CDR3: TGCGCCAGCAGGGAGGGACAGCATAATTCACCCCTCCACTTT. The V call is TRBV5-1, the J call TRBJ1-6; 7 nucleotides line up with TRBD1. Germline lookup yields CDR1 SGHRS and CDR2 YFSETQ. The CDR3 has 14 amino acids. V lost 5 bases, J lost 5 bases, and 4 bases stayed unmatched.

This clone occurred once. CDR3 amino acids: CASGRDFTDTQYF. The CDR3 coding sequence is TGTGCCAGCGGCCGGGACTTCACAGATACGCAGTATTTT. The V call is TRBV6-4, the J call TRBJ2-3, with D perhaps matching TRBD2 (6 bases). The germline V and J ends were trimmed by 8 bases and 2 bases, with 11 bases remaining between them. CDR3 length: 13 amino acids. Germline lookup yields CDR1 MRHNA and CDR2 SNTAGT.

The genes are TRBV18 and TRBJ1-6; TRBD1 matches at 10 bases. CDR1 is KGHSH, CDR2 LQKENI, per germline. Losses at the gene ends were 3 bases for V and 10 bases for J; bases not matched to a gene: 3. CDR3 length: 14 residues. CDR3 nucleotides: TGTGCCAGCTCACCCGGGACAGGGGAATCACCCCTCCACTTT. Residues: CASSPGTGESPLHF.

The J gene is TRBJ2-3, the V gene TRBV6-2 or TRBV6-3, with a possible D match to TRBD1 (6 bases). This CDR3 region has 15 residues. V lost 6 bases, J lost 3 bases, and 16 bases lay in between. Per germline, CDR1 MNHEY and CDR2 SVGEGT. The CDR3 nucleotides read TGTGCCAGCAGCCCCTGGGGCAGGGGAACAGATACGCAGTATTTT. Translated: CASSPWGRGTDTQYF.

The J gene is TRBJ1-1, the V gene TRBV15, with 8 bases that match TRBD1. CDR3 size: 14 residues. The ends lost 2 bases at V and 4 bases at J; junction bases unmatched: 3. The V gene's germline CDR1 is LNHNV and CDR2 YYDKDF (reference sequence). CDR3 region: CATSRTTGGTEAFF. As DNA, the CDR3 is TGTGCCACCAGCAGAACCACAGGGGGCACTGAAGCTTTCTTT.

The V call is TRBV30, the J call TRBJ1-5, with unresolved D. Germline CDR1 GTSNPN, CDR2 SVGIG (reference sequence). The CDR3 sequence is 13 residues long. The V and J ends lost 0 bases and 7 bases respectively, with 10 bases between them. The CDR3 DNA reads TGTGCCTGGAGTGTGGAGGGTGAACAGCCCCAGCATTTT. Its translation: CAWSVEGEQPQHF.

The J gene is TRBJ1-1, the V gene TRBV30; D is possibly TRBD1 (6 bases). Trimming removed 4 bases from V and 4 bases from J, with 10 bases in between. Germline CDR1 GTSNPN, CDR2 SVGIG (reference sequence). The CDR3 covers 12 residues. The CDR3 spells CAWNRVGTEAFF. The CDR3 bases are TGTGCCTGGAACAGGGTAGGCACTGAAGCTTTCTTT.

The chain carries TRBV6-4 and TRBJ1-2; 10 nucleotides align to TRBD1. The CDR3 is 16 residues long. J gave up 7 bases and V 7 bases, and 15 bases lay outside the gene matches. Germline V gene lookup returns CDR1 MRHNA and CDR2 SNTAGT. CDR3 loop: CASNAGTGAGVGGYTF. CDR3 sequence (DNA): TGTGCCAGCAATGCCGGGACAGGGGCTGGAGTTGGTGGCTACACCTTC.

The gene calls are TRBV7-8 and TRBJ2-7; TRBD2 matches 10 bases. J lost 2 bases, V lost 5 bases, and 9 bases had no gene match. The V gene's germline CDR1 is SGHVS and CDR2 FQNEAQ. The CDR3 has 16 amino acids. The CDR3 region is CASSPNPGLATYEQYF. The CDR3 bases are TGTGCCAGCAGCCCGAACCCGGGACTAGCGACCTACGAGCAGTACTTC.

The rearrangement uses TRBV27 and TRBJ1-4; 11 nucleotides line up with TRBD1. V gave up 2 bases and J gave up 7 bases; unmatched junction bases: 9. Germline V gene data show CDR1 as MNHEY and CDR2 as SMNVEV (reference sequence). The CDR3 length is 17 residues. The CDR3 reads CASSLVRTGGFGEKLFF. In DNA form, the CDR3 reads TGTGCCAGCAGTTTAGTAAGGACAGGGGGCTTTGGTGAAAAACTGTTTTTT.

The chain employs TRBV7-2 and TRBJ2-1; D unclear. Germline CDR1 SGHTA, CDR2 FQGNSA. Trimming pared 7 bases from V and 0 bases from J, leaving 10 bases between. The CDR3 is 14 residues long. This CDR3 is CASKERLSYNEQFF. The CDR3 DNA is TGTGCCAGCAAGGAGCGCCTCTCCTACAATGAGCAGTTCTTC. Full variable domain (missing parts from reference TRBV7-2 and TRBJ2-1): GAGVSQSPSNKVTEKGKDVELRCDPISGHTALYWYRQSLGQGLEFLIYFQGNSAPDKSGLPSDRFSAERTGGSVSTLTIQRTQQEDSAVYLCASKERLSYNEQFFGPGTRLTVL.

This chain links TRBV10-3 with TRBJ2-7, with 12 bases lining up with TRBD1. This CDR3 has 15 amino acids. J gave up 5 bases and V 6 bases, and 8 bases lay outside the gene matches. CDR1 and CDR2 (germline): ENHRY, SYGVKD. This CDR3 is CAIRSGTGGLNEQYF. DNA of the CDR3: TGTGCCATCAGGTCCGGGACAGGGGGCCTCAACGAGCAGTACTTC.

The CDR3 loop is CASSVDPGTNYGYTF. DNA for the CDR3: TGTGCCAGCAGCGTAGATCCAGGGACAAACTATGGCTACACCTTC. The genes are TRBV9 and TRBJ1-2, with a weak D call TRBD1 (6 bases). The germline V gene has CDR1 SGDLS and CDR2 YYNGEE. Trimming shortened V by 0 bases and J by 2 bases, and 11 bases separated the two germline ends. CDR3 length equals 15 residues. The complete variable domain, with remaining parts taken from reference TRBV9 and TRBJ1-2, reads DSGVTQTPKHLITATGQRVTLRCSPRSGDLSVYWYQQSLDQGLQFLIQYYNGEERAKGNILERFSAQQFPDLHSELNLSSLELGDSALYFCASSVDPGTNYGYTFGSGTRLTVV.

V and J are TRBV15 and TRBJ1-2; 7 nucleotides match TRBD1. The length of the CDR3 is 12 residues. Unmatched junction bases numbered 2, after V lost 0 bases and J lost 10 bases. Germline CDR1 LNHNV, CDR2 YYDKDF (reference sequence). The CDR3 DNA reads as TGTGCCACCAGCAGAGATACAGGGGACTACACCTTC. This translates into CATSRDTGDYTF.

Only a few counts were recorded for this clone. V gene TRBV3-1 (or the pseudogene TRBV3-2) combines with J gene TRBJ1-3; unclear D gene. There are 14 residues in the CDR3. With 4 bases removed from V and 4 bases from J, the gap between germline ends came to 11 bases. From germline, CDR1 is LGHDT and CDR2 YNNKEL (reference sequence). CDR3 residues: CASSLRSSGNTIYF. DNA of the CDR3: TGTGCCAGCAGCCTCAGAAGTTCGGGAAACACCATATATTTT.

The sample holds one count of this clone. The chain uses TRBV30 and TRBJ1-1; the D gene is possibly TRBD1 (5 bases). CDR1 and CDR2 from the germline V gene are GTSNPN and SVGIG (reference sequence). V dropped 7 bases and J dropped 2 bases, with 14 bases sitting between them. The CDR3 loop spans 13 amino acids. CDR3 loop: CALTREVNTEAFF. CDR3 in DNA: TGTGCCTTGACCAGGGAGGTCAACACTGAAGCTTTCTTT.

This chain joins TRBV18 and TRBJ2-1; D uncertain. Between the trimmed V and J ends, which lost 0 bases and 4 bases, there was a span of 4 bases. The germline gives CDR1 KGHSH, CDR2 LQKENI. The CDR3 is 13 amino acids. The CDR3 sequence: CASSPPSYNEQFF. As DNA, the CDR3 is TGTGCCAGCTCACCACCTAGTTACAATGAGCAGTTCTTC.

The chain uses TRBV7-2 and TRBJ2-5, with TRBD2 matching over 8 bases. CDR3 size: 15 residues. Unmatched junction bases numbered 8, after V lost 3 bases and J lost 5 bases. CDR1 is SGHTA and CDR2 is FQGNSA in the germline V gene. The CDR3 DNA sequence: TGTGCCAGCAGCTTCCTTGCGGGGGGAAGGGAGACCCAGTACTTC. Its protein product is CASSFLAGGRETQYF.

The J gene is TRBJ2-1, the V gene TRBV5-1; tentatively, D is TRBD2 (5 bases). Germline-derived CDR1 and CDR2 are SGHRS and YFSETQ. V was pared by 0 bases and J by 1 base, with 17 bases between. The CDR3 runs 18 residues. Written as DNA, the CDR3 is TGCGCCAGCAGCTTGGGTACACTAGTCGATGGGTCCTACAATGAGCAGTTCTTC. Encoded protein: CASSLGTLVDGSYNEQFF.